This T cell receptor (beta chain) was identified in a study of a mutant IDH1 vaccine in newly diagnosed glioma. Across the whole study: The therapy given earlier, which was standard therapy, consisted of radiotherapy, temozolomide, or both, and most of the patients received both.

The time point denotes: baseline, week 1 (first vaccination visit). The treatment denotes: pre-vaccination baseline after standard-of-care therapy. Some clones are missing from TCRdb's copy, which holds only in-frame ones; the method was immunoSEQ multiplex PCR. Of roughly 86,000 clones detected, roughly 77% appear once; the ten largest clones hold 6% to 8%. Germline V gene data show CDR1 as MGHDK and CDR2 as SYGVNS. The CDR3 sequence is 15 residues long. The V gene lost 0 bases and the J gene lost 4 bases, with 9 bases spanning the gap. The sequencing here drew on PBMCs, taken from a glioma patient treated with radiotherapy, temozolomide or both. The chain combines TRBV25-1 with TRBJ2-2; D might be TRBD1 (7 bases). The sequence derives from a man in his forties with glioma. For the CDR3, the DNA is TGTGCCAGCAGTGAATACAGGGGGGTCACCGGGGAGCTGTTTTTT. Its translation: CASSEYRGVTGELFF.